The source of this T cell receptor (beta chain) is a study of CD4 T cells in relation to SARS-CoV-2 and coronaviruses. On the study more broadly: PBMCs were cultured with antigen for over 8 days before TCR beta sequencing.

Findings and caveats of the study: No donor gave both pre-pandemic and post-infection samples. The cross-reactivity analysis covered only spike protein, not other viral proteins.

This CDR3 has 19 amino acids. J lost 1 base, V lost 3 bases, and 14 bases had no gene match. The germline V gene has CDR1 LNHDA and CDR2 SQIVND (reference sequence). In its sample, this clone was seen once. Its target is not known. Before the COVID-19 pandemic, during about 2011-2019, CD4+ T cells were taken from unexposed donors. The cells were cultured for around ten days before CD4+ T cells were isolated. Half the medium was replaced with IL-2 medium on days 3 and 7. Clones were sequenced by immunoSEQ multiplex PCR, and TCRdb holds only the in-frame ones, with some missing. Seen here are about 24,000 clones, around 70% observed once, and the top ten hold roughly 18%.

The rearrangement uses TRBV19 and TRBJ2-7; 11 bases agree with TRBD2. Sequenced material: CD4+ T cells from PBMCs, cultured in vitro. The TCR was taken from a human donor in good health. CDR3 loop: CASSIKGTSGLLNSYEQYF. CDR3 sequence (DNA): TGTGCCAGTAGTATTAAAGGGACTAGCGGCCTCTTAAATTCCTACGAGCAGTACTTC.